This T cell receptor (beta chain) was profiled in a study of long-term antiretroviral therapy in people with HIV. Study-level results: Whereas controls had wider CDR3 length ranges, HIV repertoires had narrower ones. ART preceded a rise in diversity that nonetheless stayed lower than in transplant donor controls.

This was the immunoSEQ v3.0 assay at survey level. Assay used: immunoSEQ multiplex PCR; TCRdb lists only in-frame clones, some missing. The data show approximately 35,000 clones, 94% seen once. Regarding this clone: Its specificity is not known.

The source of this sequence is a woman in her forties or fifties with HIV. The sample was unsorted PBMCs, taken more than 5 years after starting antiretroviral therapy.

The CDR3 reads CASSAHGGAETQYF. For the CDR3, the DNA is TGTGCCAGCAGCGCCCACGGGGGGGCTGAGACCCAGTACTTC. The V gene is TRBV9, the J gene TRBJ2-5; 8 bases fit TRBD2. Germline CDR1 and CDR2: SGDLS and YYNGEE. J was trimmed by 5 bases and V by 3 bases; bases with no gene match: 6. This CDR3 is 14 amino acids long.